This T cell receptor (beta chain) was identified in a study of radiotherapy plus CTLA-4 blockade in lung cancer. Study-level information: Objective responses occurred in approximately 18% of patients; around 30% had disease control. Study conclusions and caveats: Some TCR clones had been derived from tumors. These clones expanded in peripheral blood after radiotherapy plus ipilimumab.

Ipilimumab-mediated CTLA-4 blockade plus focal radiation was given to patients having chemo-refractory metastatic non-small-cell lung cancer. Using immunoSEQ multiplex PCR, the repertoire was profiled, and TCRdb retains in-frame clones only, with some absent. Of some 50,000 clones in the sample, around 85% were seen once. A remark on this clone: The antigen remains undetermined.

Germline loops: CDR1 GTSNPN, CDR2 SVGIG (reference sequence). The length of the CDR3 is 14 residues. The V and J ends lost 2 bases and 1 base, in that order; junction bases with no gene match: 3. The sequences come from peripheral blood, collected from a patient treated with radiotherapy plus ipilimumab. The chain carries TRBV30 and TRBJ2-7; TRBD1 matches at 9 bases. The sequence was collected from a human donor with non-small cell lung cancer who had a partial response to radiotherapy plus ipilimumab. CDR3: CAWSPGTGSYEQYF. In DNA form, the CDR3 reads TGTGCCTGGAGTCCGGGGACAGGGTCCTACGAGCAGTACTTC. Combining the CDR3 with reference TRBV30 and TRBJ2-7 gives the whole variable domain SQTIHQWPATLVQPVGSPLSLECTVEGTSNPNLYWYRQAAGRGLQLLFYSVGIGQISSEVPQNLSASRPQDRQFILSSKKLLLSDSGFYLCAWSPGTGSYEQYFGPGTRLTVT.